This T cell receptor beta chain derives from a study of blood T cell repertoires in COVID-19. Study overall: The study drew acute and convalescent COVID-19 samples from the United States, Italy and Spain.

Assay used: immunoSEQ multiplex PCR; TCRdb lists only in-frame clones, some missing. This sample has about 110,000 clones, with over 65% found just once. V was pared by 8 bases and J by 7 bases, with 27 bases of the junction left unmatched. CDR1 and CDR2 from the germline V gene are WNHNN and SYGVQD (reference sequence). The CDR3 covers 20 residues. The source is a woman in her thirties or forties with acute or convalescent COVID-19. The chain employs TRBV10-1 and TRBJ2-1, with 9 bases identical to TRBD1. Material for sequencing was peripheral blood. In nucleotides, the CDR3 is TGCGCCAGCCTGACCCTGAGGGCCCGGGACAGGGACTATTCGATGAATGAGCAGTTCTTC. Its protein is CASLTLRARDRDYSMNEQFF.